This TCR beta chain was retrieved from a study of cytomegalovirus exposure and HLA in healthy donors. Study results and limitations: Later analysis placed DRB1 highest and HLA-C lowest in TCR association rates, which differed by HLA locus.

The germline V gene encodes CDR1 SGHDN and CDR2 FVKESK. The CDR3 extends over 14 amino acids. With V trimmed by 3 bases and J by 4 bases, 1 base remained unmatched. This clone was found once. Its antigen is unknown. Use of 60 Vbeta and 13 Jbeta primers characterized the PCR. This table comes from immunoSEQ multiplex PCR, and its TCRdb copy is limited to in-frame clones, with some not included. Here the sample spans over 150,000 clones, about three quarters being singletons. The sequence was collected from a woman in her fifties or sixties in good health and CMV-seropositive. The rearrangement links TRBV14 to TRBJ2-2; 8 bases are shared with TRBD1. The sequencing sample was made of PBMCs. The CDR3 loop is CASSQGQVTGELFF. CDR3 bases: TGTGCCAGCAGCCAGGGACAGGTCACCGGGGAGCTGTTTTTT. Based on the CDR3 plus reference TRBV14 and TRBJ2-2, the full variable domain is EAGVTQFPSHSVIEKGQTVTLRCDPISGHDNLYWYRRVMGKEIKFLLHFVKESKQDESGMPNNRFLAERTGGTYSTLKVQPAELEDSGVYFCASSQGQVTGELFFGEGSRLTVL.